This T cell receptor (beta chain) appears in the sequencing data of a study of CD8 T cells in ankylosing spondylitis. In TCRdb, the 5' RACE reads were re-called with MiXCR into one record per CDR3 protein. The sample carries roughly 250,000 distinct CDR3 sequences, about 10% recorded once. Study results and limitations: Characteristic, it appeared, of ankylosing spondylitis blood was a TCR beta motif of roughly eight highly homologous variants. With a CD8+ phenotype, disease-linked clones were relatively rare in peripheral blood.

This clonotype was seen many times. Its antigen is still unknown. Source material: blood, either unsorted or a sorted T cell fraction (not recorded which). The clonotype comes from a male donor with ankylosing spondylitis or in good health (not recorded which).

As DNA, the CDR3 is TGTGCCATCGGAACAGGGGGAACCTCTGGAAACACCATATATTTT. This translates into CAIGTGGTSGNTIYF. The chain links TRBV10-3 to TRBJ1-3; 8 bases match TRBD1. CDR1 ENHRY and CDR2 SYGVKD come from the germline V gene. Trimming cost V 8 bases and J 0 bases; bases outside gene matches: 6. The CDR3 consists of 15 residues.